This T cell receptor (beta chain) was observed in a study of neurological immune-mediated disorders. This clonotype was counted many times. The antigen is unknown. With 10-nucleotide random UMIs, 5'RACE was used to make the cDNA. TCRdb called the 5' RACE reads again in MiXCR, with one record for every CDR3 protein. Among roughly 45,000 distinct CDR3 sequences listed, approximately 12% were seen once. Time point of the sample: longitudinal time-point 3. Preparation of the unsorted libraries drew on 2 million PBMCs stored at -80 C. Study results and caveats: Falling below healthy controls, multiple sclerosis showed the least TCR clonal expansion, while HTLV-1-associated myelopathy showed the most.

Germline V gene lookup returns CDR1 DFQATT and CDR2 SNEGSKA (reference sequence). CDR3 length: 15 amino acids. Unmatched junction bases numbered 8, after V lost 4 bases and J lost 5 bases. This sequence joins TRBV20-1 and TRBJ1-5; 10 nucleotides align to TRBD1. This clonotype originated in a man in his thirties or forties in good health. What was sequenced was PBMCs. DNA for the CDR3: TGCAGTGCTACCCCGACAGGGGGCAACGATCAGCCCCAGCATTTT. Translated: CSATPTGGNDQPQHF.